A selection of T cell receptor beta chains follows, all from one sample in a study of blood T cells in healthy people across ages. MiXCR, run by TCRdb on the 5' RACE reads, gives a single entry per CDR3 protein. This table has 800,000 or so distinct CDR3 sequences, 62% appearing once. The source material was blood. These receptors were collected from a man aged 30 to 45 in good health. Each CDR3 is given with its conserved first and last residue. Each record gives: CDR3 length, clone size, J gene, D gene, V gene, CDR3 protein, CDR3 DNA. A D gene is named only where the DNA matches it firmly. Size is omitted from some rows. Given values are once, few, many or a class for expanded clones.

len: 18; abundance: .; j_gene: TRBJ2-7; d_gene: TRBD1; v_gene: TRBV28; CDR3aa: CASSARSWGQGFSYEQYF; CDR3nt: TGTGCCAGCAGTGCCAGATCATGGGGACAGGGCTTTTCCTACGAGCAGTACTTC
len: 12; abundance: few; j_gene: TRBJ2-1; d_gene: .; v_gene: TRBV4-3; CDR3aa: CASSHAGSEQFF; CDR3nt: TGCGCCAGCAGCCACGCAGGTAGTGAGCAGTTCTTC
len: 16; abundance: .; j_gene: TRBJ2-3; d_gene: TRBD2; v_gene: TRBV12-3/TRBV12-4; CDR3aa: CASRRLAGGYGDTQYF; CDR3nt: TGTGCCAGCAGGAGACTAGCGGGGGGGTATGGAGATACGCAGTATTTT
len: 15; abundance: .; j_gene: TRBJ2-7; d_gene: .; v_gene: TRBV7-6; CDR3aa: CASSPREGLANEQYF; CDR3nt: TGTGCCAGCAGCCCCCGCGAAGGGTTAGCGAACGAGCAGTACTTC
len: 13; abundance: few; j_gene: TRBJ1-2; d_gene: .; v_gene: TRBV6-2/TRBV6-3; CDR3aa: CASSVGVIYGYTF; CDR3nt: TGTGCCAGCAGCGTAGGGGTGATCTATGGCTACACCTTC
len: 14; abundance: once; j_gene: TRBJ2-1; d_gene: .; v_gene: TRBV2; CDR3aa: CASGDMSSYNEQFF; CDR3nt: TGTGCCAGCGGGGACATGAGCTCCTACAATGAGCAGTTCTTC
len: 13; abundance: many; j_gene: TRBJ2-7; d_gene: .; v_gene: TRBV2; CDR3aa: CASTEGHPYEQYF; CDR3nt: TGTGCCAGCACGGAGGGGCACCCCTACGAGCAGTACTTC
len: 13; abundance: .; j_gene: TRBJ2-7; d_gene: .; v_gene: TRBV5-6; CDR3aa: CASSFLGAGEQYF; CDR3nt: TGTGCCAGCAGCTTCTTAGGGGCGGGCGAGCAGTACTTC
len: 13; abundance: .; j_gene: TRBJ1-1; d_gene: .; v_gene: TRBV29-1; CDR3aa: CSAIQGGGTEAFF; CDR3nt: TGCAGCGCTATCCAGGGCGGGGGGACTGAAGCTTTCTTT
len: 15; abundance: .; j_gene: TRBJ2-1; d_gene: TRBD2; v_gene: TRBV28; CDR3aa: CASTAPGLFYNEQFF; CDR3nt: TGTGCCAGCACAGCCCCGGGACTATTTTACAATGAGCAGTTCTTC
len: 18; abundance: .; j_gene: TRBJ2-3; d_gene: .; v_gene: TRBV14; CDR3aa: CASSQETGTSSPTDTQYF; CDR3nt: TGTGCCAGCAGCCAAGAGACCGGGACCTCTTCGCCCACAGATACGCAGTATTTT
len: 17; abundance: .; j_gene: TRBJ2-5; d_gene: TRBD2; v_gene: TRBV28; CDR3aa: CASSFGGTTEYQETQYF; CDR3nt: TGTGCCAGCAGTTTCGGGGGGACTACAGAGTACCAAGAGACCCAGTACTTC
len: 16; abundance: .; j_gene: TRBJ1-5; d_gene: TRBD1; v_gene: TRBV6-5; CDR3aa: CASSSNRDRVNQPQHF; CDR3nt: TGTGCCAGCAGTTCCAACCGGGACAGGGTCAATCAGCCCCAGCATTTT
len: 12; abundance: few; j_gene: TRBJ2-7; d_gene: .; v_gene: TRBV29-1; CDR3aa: CSVEGAAYEQYF; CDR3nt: TGCAGCGTGGAGGGGGCAGCCTACGAGCAGTACTTC
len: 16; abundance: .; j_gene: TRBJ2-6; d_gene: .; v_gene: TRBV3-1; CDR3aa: CASSQGPNSGANVLTF; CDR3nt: TGTGCCAGCAGCCAAGGGCCGAATTCTGGGGCCAACGTCCTGACTTTC
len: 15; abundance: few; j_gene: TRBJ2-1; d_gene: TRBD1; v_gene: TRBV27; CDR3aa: CASTRDRARHNEQFF; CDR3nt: TGTGCCAGCACCAGGGACAGGGCGAGGCACAATGAGCAGTTCTTC
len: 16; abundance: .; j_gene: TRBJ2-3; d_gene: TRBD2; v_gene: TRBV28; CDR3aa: CASRSPGSGGADTQYF; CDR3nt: TGTGCCAGCAGGTCCCCTGGTAGCGGGGGAGCAGATACGCAGTATTTT
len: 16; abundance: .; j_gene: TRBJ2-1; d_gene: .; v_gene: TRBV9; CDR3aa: CASSVGGLSSYNEQFF; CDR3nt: TGTGCCAGCAGCGTAGGCGGGTTAAGCTCCTACAATGAGCAGTTCTTC
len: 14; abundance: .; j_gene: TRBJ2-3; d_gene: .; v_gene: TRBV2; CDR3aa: CASRNAESTDTQYF; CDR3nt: TGTGCCAGCAGAAACGCAGAGAGCACAGATACGCAGTATTTT
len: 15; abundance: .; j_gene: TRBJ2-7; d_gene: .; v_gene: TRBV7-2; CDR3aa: CASSLEGSGSDEQYF; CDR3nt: TGTGCCAGCAGCTTAGAGGGTAGCGGCTCCGACGAGCAGTACTTC
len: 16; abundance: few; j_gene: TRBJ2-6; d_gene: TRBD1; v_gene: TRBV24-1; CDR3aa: CATSDHRGLGANVLTF; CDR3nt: TGTGCCACCAGTGACCACAGGGGGCTTGGGGCCAACGTCCTGACTTTC
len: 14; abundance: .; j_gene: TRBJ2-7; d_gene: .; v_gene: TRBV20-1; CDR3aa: CSVFGGTESYEQYF; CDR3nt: TGCAGTGTGTTCGGGGGGACAGAAAGCTACGAGCAGTACTTC
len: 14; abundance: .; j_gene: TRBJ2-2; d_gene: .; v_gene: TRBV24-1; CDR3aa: CASSDFGDTGELFF; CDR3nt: TGTGCCTCCAGTGATTTCGGTGACACCGGGGAGCTGTTTTTT
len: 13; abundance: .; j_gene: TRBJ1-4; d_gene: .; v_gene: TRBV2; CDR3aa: CASTRTATEKLFF; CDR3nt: TGTGCCAGCACAAGGACAGCTACTGAAAAACTGTTTTTT
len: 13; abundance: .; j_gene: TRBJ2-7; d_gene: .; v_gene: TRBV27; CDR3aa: CASSRPDRHEQYF; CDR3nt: TGTGCCAGCAGTCGTCCGGACAGACACGAGCAGTACTTC
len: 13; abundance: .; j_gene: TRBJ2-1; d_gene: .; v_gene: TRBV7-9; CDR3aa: CASSSVTGTEQFF; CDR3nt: TGTGCCAGCAGCTCCGTCACAGGGACTGAGCAGTTCTTC
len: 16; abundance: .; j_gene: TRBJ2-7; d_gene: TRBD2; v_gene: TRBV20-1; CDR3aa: CSARGAAGGSLYEQYF; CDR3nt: TGCAGTGCTAGAGGTGCGGCGGGGGGGTCACTCTACGAGCAGTACTTC
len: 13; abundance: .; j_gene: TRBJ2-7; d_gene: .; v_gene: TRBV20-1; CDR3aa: CSARVQSSYEQYF; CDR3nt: TGCAGTGCTAGAGTACAGAGCTCCTACGAGCAGTACTTC
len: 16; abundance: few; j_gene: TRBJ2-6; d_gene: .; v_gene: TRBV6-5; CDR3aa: CASSYHSRTGANVLTF; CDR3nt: TGTGCCAGCAGTTATCATTCGCGAACTGGGGCCAACGTCCTGACTTTC
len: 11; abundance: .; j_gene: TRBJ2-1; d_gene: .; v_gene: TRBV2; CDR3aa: CASAGTVEQFF; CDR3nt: TGTGCCAGCGCAGGAACCGTTGAGCAGTTCTTC
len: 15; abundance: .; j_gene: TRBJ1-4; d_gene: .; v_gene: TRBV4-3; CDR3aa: CASSQERVATEKLFF; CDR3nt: TGCGCCAGCAGCCAAGAGCGCGTGGCTACGGAAAAACTGTTTTTT
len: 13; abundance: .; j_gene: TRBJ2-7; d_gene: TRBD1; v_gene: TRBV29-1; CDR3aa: CSVQTGGTYEQYF; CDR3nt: TGCAGCGTCCAGACAGGGGGAACCTACGAGCAGTACTTC
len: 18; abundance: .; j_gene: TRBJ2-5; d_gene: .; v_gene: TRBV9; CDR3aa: CASSSQGGGGPDQETQYF; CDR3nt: TGTGCCAGCAGCTCTCAAGGCGGCGGGGGCCCCGACCAAGAGACCCAGTACTTC
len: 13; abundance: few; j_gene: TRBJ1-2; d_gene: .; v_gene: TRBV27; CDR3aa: CASSLGAGYGYTF; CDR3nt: TGTGCCAGCAGTTTGGGGGCTGGCTATGGCTACACCTTC
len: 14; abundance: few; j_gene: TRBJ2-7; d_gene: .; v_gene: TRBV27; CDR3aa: CASSLPGGLYEQYF; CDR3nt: TGTGCCAGCAGTTTGCCGGGGGGCCTCTACGAGCAGTACTTC
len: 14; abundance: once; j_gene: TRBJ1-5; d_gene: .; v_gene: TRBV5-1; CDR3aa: CASSSLGGTQPQHF; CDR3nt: TGCGCCAGCAGCTCATTAGGGGGAACTCAGCCCCAGCATTTT
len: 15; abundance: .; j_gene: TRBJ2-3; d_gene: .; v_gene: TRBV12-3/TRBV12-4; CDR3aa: CASSRWRRDTDTQYF; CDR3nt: TGTGCCAGCAGCCGGTGGAGGCGGGACACAGATACGCAGTATTTT
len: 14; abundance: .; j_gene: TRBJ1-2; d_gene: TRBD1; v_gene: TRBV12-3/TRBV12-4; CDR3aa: CASSFTGGADGYTF; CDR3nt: TGTGCCAGCAGTTTTACAGGGGGTGCAGATGGCTACACCTTC
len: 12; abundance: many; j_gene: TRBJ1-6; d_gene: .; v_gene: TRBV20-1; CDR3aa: CSAFKTESPLHF; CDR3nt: TGCAGTGCTTTTAAGACGGAATCACCCCTCCACTTT
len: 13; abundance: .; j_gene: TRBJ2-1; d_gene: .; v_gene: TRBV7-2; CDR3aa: CACSSGGRNEQFF; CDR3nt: TGTGCCTGCAGCTCGGGGGGCCGCAATGAGCAGTTCTTC
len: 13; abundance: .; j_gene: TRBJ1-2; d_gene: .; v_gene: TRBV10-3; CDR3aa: CATLQRPSGGYTF; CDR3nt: TGTGCCACCCTACAACGACCCTCGGGTGGCTACACCTTC
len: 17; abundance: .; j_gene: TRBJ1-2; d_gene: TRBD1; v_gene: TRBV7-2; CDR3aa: CASSLSASQGEVYGYTF; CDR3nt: TGTGCCAGCAGCTTATCGGCGTCACAGGGGGAAGTCTATGGCTACACCTTC
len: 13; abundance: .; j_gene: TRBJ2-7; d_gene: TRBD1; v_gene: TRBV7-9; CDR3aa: CASSEGAPLEQYF; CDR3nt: TGTGCCAGCAGCGAGGGGGCGCCCCTCGAGCAGTACTTC
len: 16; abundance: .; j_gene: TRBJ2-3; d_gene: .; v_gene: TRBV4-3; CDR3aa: CASSQFVSQASDTQYF; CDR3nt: TGCGCCAGCAGCCAATTCGTTTCACAGGCCTCAGATACGCAGTATTTT
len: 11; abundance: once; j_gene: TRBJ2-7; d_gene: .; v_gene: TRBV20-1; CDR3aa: CSAAGTWEQYF; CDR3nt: TGCAGTGCCGCGGGGACGTGGGAGCAGTACTTC
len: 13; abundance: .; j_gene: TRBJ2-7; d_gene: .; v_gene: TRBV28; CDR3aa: CASRRVAQYEQYF; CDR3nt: TGTGCCAGCAGGAGGGTAGCTCAGTACGAGCAGTACTTC
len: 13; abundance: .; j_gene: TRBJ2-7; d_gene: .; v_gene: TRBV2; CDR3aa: CASTGSSLYEQYF; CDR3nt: TGTGCCAGCACGGGCTCCTCTCTCTACGAGCAGTACTTC
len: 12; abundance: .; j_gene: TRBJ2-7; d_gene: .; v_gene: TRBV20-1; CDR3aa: CSAVPSGYEQYF; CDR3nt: TGCAGTGCGGTCCCGTCAGGCTACGAGCAGTACTTC
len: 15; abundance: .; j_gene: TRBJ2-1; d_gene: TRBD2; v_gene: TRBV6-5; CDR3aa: CASRIAGGGYNEQFF; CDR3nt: TGTGCCAGCAGGATAGCGGGGGGGGGATACAATGAGCAGTTCTTC
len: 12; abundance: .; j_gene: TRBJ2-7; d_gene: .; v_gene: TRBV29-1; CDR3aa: CSVEAQGHEQYF; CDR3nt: TGCAGCGTTGAGGCACAAGGCCACGAGCAGTACTTC
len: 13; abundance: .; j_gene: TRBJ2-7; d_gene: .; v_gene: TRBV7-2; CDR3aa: CASSARIGYEQYF; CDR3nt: TGTGCCAGCAGCGCCAGGATTGGCTACGAGCAGTACTTC
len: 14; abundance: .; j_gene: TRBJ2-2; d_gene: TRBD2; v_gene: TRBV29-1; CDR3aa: CSVQSGVRTGELFF; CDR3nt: TGCAGCGTTCAGAGCGGGGTTCGCACCGGGGAGCTGTTTTTT
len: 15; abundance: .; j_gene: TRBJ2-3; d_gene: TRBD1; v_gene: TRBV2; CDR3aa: CASSEGDRRTDTQYF; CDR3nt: TGTGCCAGCAGTGAAGGGGACAGGAGAACAGATACGCAGTATTTT
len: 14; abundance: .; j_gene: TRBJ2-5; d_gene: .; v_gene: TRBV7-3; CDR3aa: CASSLNPGHETQYF; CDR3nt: TGTGCCAGCAGCTTAAATCCAGGGCACGAGACCCAGTACTTC
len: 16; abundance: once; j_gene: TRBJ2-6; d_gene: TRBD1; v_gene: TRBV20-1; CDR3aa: CSARYQGASGANVPTF; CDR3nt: TGCAGTGCTAGATATCAGGGGGCATCTGGGGCCAACGTCCCGACTTTC
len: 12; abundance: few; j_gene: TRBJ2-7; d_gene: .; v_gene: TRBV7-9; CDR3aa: CASSTSAYEQYF; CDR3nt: TGTGCCAGCAGCACGTCTGCCTACGAGCAGTACTTC
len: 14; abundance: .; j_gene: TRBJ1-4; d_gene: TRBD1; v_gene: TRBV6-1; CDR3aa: CVSSEGQANEKLFF; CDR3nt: TGTGTCAGCAGTGAGGGACAGGCTAATGAAAAACTGTTTTTT
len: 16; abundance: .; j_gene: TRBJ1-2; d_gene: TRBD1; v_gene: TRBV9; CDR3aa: CASSPRGTDYNYGYTF; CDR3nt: TGTGCCAGCAGCCCGAGAGGGACAGATTATAACTATGGCTACACCTTC
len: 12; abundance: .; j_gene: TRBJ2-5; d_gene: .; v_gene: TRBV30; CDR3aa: CAWRDLKGTQYF; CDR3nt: TGTGCCTGGAGAGACTTAAAAGGGACCCAGTACTTC